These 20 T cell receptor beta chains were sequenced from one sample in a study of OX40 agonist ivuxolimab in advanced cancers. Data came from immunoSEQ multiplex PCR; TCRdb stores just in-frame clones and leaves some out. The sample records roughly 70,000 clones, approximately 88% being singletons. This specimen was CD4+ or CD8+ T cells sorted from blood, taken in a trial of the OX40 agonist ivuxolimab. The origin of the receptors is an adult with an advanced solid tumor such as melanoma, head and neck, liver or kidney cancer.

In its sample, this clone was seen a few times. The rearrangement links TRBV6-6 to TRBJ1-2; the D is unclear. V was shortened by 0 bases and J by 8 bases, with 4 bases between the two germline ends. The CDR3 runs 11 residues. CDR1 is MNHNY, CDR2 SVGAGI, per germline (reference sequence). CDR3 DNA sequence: TGTGCCAGCAGTTACTCGAGAGGCTACACCTTC. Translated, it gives CASSYSRGYTF.

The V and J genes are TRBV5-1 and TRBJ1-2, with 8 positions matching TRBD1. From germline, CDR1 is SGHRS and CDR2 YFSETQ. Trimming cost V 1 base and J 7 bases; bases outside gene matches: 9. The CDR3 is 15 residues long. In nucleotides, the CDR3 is TGCGCCAGCAGCTTGAGTACCCAGGGGGCGTCTGGCTACACCTTC. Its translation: CASSLSTQGASGYTF.

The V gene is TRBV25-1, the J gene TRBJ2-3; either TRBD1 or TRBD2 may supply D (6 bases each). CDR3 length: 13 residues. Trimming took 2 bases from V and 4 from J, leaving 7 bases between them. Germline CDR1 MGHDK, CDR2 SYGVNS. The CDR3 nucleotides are TGTGCCAGCAGTGAAGGGGGGCCAGATACGCAGTATTTT. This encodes CASSEGGPDTQYF.

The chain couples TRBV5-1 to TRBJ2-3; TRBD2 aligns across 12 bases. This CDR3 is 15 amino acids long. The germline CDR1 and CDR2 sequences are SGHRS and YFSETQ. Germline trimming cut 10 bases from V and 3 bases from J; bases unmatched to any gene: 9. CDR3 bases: TGCGCCTCCCAAACCGGGACTAGCGGGACAGATACGCAGTATTTT. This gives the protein CASQTGTSGTDTQYF.

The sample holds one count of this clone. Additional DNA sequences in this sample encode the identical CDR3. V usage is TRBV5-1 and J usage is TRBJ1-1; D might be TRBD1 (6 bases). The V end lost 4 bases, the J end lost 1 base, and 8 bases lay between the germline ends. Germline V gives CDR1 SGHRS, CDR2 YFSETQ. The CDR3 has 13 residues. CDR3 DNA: TGCGCCAGCAGCCTACAGGGGAACACTGAAGCTTTCTTT. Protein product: CASSLQGNTEAFF.

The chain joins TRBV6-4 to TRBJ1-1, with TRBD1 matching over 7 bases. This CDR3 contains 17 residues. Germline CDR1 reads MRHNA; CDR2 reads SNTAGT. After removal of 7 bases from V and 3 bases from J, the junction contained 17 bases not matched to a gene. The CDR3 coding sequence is TGTGCCAGCATTCCGCGGGAAAGGGGGCGACGGGACACTGAAGCTTTCTTT. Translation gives CASIPRERGRRDTEAFF.

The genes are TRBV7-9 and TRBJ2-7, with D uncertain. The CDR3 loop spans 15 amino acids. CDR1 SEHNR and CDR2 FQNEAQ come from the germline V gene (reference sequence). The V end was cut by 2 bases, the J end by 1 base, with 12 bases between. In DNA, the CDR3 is TGTGCCAGCAGCTTACTTCAGTCCATGTCCTACGAGCAGTACTTC. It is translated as CASSLLQSMSYEQYF.

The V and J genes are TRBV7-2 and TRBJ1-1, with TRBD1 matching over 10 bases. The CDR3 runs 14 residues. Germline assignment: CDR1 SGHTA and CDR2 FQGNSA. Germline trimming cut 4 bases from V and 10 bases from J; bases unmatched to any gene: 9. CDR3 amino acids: CASSWGQGTSTAFF. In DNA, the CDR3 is TGTGCCAGCAGCTGGGGACAGGGGACGTCCACAGCTTTCTTT.

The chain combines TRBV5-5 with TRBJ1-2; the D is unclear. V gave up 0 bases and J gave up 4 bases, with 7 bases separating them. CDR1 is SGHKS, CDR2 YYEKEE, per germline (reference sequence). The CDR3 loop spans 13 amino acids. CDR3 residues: CASSLDGPYGYTF. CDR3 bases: TGTGCCAGCAGCTTGGACGGACCCTATGGCTACACCTTC.

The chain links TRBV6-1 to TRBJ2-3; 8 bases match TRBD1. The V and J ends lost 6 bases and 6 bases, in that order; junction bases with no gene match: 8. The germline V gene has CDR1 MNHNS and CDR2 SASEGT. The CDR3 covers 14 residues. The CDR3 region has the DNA TGTGCCAGCAGGGGACAGGTAGATAGGGATACGCAGTATTTT. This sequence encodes CASRGQVDRDTQYF.

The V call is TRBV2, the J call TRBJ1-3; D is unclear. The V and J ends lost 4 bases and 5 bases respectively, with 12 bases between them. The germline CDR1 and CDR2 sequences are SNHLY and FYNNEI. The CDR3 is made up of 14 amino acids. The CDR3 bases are TGTGCCAGCAGTGGTAGGGAAAGACGAAACACCATATATTTT. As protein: CASSGRERRNTIYF.

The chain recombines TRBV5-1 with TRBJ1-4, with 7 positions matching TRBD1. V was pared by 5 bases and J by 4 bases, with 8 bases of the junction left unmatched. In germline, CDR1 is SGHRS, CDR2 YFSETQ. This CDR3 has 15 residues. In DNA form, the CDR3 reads TGCGCCAGCAGGACCTCAGGGGGTTTTAATGAAAAACTGTTTTTT. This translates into CASRTSGGFNEKLFF.

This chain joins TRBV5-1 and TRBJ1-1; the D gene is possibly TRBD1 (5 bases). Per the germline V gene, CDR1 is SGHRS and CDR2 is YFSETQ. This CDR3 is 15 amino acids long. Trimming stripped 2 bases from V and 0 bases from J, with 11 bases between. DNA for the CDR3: TGCGCCAGCAGCTTAGTTTCGGGGGTGAACACTGAAGCTTTCTTT. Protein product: CASSLVSGVNTEAFF.

The CDR3: CASRAQGDQPQHF. Here the CDR3 DNA reads TGTGCCAGCAGAGCACAGGGTGATCAGCCCCAGCATTTT. V usage is TRBV6-1 and J usage is TRBJ1-5; D might be TRBD1 (6 bases). Germline loops: CDR1 MNHNS, CDR2 SASEGT. This CDR3 comprises 13 residues. V lost 6 bases and J lost 5, with 11 bases in between.

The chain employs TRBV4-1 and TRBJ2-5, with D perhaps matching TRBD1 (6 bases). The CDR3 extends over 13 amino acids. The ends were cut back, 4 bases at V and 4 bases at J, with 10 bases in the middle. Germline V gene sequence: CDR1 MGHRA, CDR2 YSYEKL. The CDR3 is CASSPQGGETQYF. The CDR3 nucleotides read TGCGCCAGCAGCCCACAGGGCGGAGAGACCCAGTACTTC.

For the CDR3, the DNA is TGTGCCAGCAGCCGACAGACGAACACTGAAGCTTTCTTT. This translates into CASSRQTNTEAFF. This chain uses TRBV6-6 with TRBJ1-1; a possible D gene is TRBD1 (5 bases). The V and J ends lost 6 bases and 1 base respectively, with 9 bases between them. CDR1 and CDR2 from the germline V gene are MNHNY and SVGAGI (reference sequence). The CDR3 spans 13 residues.

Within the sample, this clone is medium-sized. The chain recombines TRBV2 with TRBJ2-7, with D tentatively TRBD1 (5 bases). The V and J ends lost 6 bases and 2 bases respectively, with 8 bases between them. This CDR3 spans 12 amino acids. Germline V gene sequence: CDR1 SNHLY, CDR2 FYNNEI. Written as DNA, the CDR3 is TGTGCCAGCAGCAGGGAAACCTACGAGCAGTACTTC. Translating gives CASSRETYEQYF.

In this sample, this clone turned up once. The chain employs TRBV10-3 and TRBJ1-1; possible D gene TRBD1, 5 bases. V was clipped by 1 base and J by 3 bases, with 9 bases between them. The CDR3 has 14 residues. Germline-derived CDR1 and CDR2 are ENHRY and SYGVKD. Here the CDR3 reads CAISELGGDTEAFF. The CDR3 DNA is TGTGCCATCAGTGAGTTGGGGGGGGACACTGAAGCTTTCTTT.

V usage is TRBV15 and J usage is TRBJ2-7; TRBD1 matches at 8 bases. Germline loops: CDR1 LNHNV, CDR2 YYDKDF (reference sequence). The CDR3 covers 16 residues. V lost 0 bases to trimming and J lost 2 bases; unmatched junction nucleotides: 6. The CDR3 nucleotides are TGTGCCACCAGCAGAGATCGACAGGGGTCTACCTACGAGCAGTACTTC. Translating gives CATSRDRQGSTYEQYF.

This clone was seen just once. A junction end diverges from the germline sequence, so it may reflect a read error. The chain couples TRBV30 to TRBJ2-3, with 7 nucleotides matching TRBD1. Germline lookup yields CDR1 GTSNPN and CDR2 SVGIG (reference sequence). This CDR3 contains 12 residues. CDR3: CTWSPGGDTQYF. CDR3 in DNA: TGTACCTGGAGTCCAGGGGGAGATACGCAGTATTTT.